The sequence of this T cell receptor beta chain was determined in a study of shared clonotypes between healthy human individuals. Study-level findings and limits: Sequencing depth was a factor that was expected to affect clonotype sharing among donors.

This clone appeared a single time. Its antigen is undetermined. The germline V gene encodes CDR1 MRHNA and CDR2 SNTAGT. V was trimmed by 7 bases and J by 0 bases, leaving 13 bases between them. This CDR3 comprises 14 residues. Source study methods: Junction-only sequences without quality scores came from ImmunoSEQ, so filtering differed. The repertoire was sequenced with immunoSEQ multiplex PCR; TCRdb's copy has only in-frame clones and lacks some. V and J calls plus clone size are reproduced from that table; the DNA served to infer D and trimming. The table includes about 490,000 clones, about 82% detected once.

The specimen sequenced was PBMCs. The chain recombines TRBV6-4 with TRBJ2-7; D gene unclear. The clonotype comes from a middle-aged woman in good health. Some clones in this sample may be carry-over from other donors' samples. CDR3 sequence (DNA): TGTGCCAGCACCCCGACATTCTACTCCTACGAGCAGTACTTC. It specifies CASTPTFYSYEQYF.